This is a list of T cell receptor beta chains from one sample in a study of pediatric ulcerative colitis. The repertoire was sequenced with immunoSEQ multiplex PCR; TCRdb's copy has only in-frame clones and lacks some. The sample has roughly 49,000 clones, about 79% seen once; the top ten hold over 3%. Input material: gut tissue. The source of these receptors is a girl between 5 and 17 years old with moderate ulcerative colitis. Each CDR3 is given with its conserved first and last residue. The D gene is left open where the match is weak. Some rows have no size entry. The others give once, few or many, or a class for an expanded clone.

d_gene	v_gene	abundance	j_gene	CDR3aa	CDR3nt
NA	TRBV4-1	NA	TRBJ2-1	CASSAPGRRSRFSEQFF	TGCGCCAGCAGCGCTCCGGGACGACGGTCCAGATTCAGTGAGCAGTTCTTC
NA	TRBV15	NA	TRBJ2-3	CATSIGLPGDTQYF	TGTGCCACCAGCATCGGTCTCCCTGGAGATACGCAGTATTTT
TRBD1	TRBV6-1	NA	TRBJ1-1	CASRGQGKAFF	TGTGCCAGCAGGGGACAGGGAAAAGCTTTCTTT
TRBD2	TRBV5-6	NA	TRBJ2-5	CASTSAGGETQYF	TGTGCCAGCACGAGCGCGGGAGGAGAGACCCAGTACTTC
NA	TRBV6-5	NA	TRBJ1-2	CASSYKDTFYGYTF	TGTGCCAGCAGTTATAAGGACACCTTCTATGGCTACACCTTC
TRBD2	TRBV7-2	NA	TRBJ2-7	CASSLVQRGGYEQYF	TGTGCCAGCAGCTTAGTTCAGCGGGGGGGTTACGAGCAGTACTTC
NA	TRBV7-3	NA	TRBJ1-5	CASSLLMGQPQHF	TGTGCCAGCAGCTTATTAATGGGTCAGCCCCAGCATTTT
TRBD2	TRBV2	NA	TRBJ2-5	CASSDLAGDQETQYF	TGTGCCAGCAGTGACCTAGCGGGAGATCAAGAGACCCAGTACTTC
NA	TRBV7-9	few	TRBJ1-2	CASRDGLEYGYTF	TGTGCCAGCAGGGACGGACTCGAATATGGCTACACCTTC
TRBD2	TRBV29-1	NA	TRBJ2-1	CSATKNPGLGLGGQFF	TGCAGCGCTACAAAGAACCCGGGACTAGGATTGGGGGGGCAGTTCTTC
NA	TRBV7-9	NA	TRBJ2-5	CASSHWLGGQETQYF	TGTGCCAGCAGCCATTGGCTGGGGGGCCAAGAGACCCAGTACTTC
NA	TRBV28	NA	TRBJ1-1	CASSTQWVNTEAFF	TGTGCCAGCAGTACCCAGTGGGTGAACACTGAAGCTTTCTTT
NA	TRBV7-8	NA	TRBJ1-1	CASSRGGGNTEAFF	TGTGCCAGCAGCCGCGGGGGTGGGAACACTGAAGCTTTCTTT
NA	TRBV7-9	NA	TRBJ1-1	CASSPGTALEAFF	TGTGCCAGCAGTCCCGGGACTGCCTTGGAAGCTTTCTTT
TRBD2	TRBV9	few	TRBJ2-1	CASSNSGGAVNEQFF	TGTGCCAGCAGCAACAGCGGGGGGGCTGTCAATGAGCAGTTCTTC
TRBD2	TRBV2	NA	TRBJ2-5	CASRTTSGGAGTQYF	TGTGCCAGCAGAACGACTAGCGGGGGGGCCGGGACCCAGTACTTC
TRBD1	TRBV28	NA	TRBJ1-2	CASSAGGFDYGYTF	TGTGCCAGCAGTGCAGGGGGCTTTGACTATGGCTACACCTTC
NA	TRBV5-5	NA	TRBJ1-4	CASSPPRDGEKLFF	TGTGCCAGCAGCCCCCCAAGGGACGGTGAAAAACTGTTTTTT
TRBD1	TRBV7-9	NA	TRBJ2-7	CASSAPDRATYEQYF	TGTGCCAGCAGCGCCCCCGACAGGGCGACCTACGAGCAGTACTTC
NA	TRBV19	NA	TRBJ1-1	CASSTRMNTEAFF	TGTGCCAGTAGTACCCGGATGAACACTGAAGCTTTCTTT
NA	TRBV9	NA	TRBJ2-2	CASSVLAENTGELFF	TGTGCCAGCAGCGTACTAGCCGAGAACACCGGGGAGCTGTTTTTT
NA	TRBV4-1	once	TRBJ2-3	CASSPTWQGKTDTQYF	TGCGCCAGCAGCCCCACTTGGCAGGGGAAAACAGATACGCAGTATTTT
NA	TRBV30	few	TRBJ2-5	CAWSVSRTVYF	TGTGCCTGGAGTGTATCACGGACCGTGTACTTC
NA	TRBV28	once	TRBJ2-7	CASCSSYEQYF	TGTGCCAGCTGTAGCTCCTACGAGCAGTACTTC
NA	TRBV5-1	NA	TRBJ2-5	CASSLEGMGETQYF	TGCGCCAGCAGCTTGGAGGGTATGGGAGAGACCCAGTACTTC
NA	TRBV19	NA	TRBJ1-2	CASTRDGVTYGYTF	TGTGCCAGTACCAGGGACGGGGTGACCTATGGCTACACCTTC
NA	TRBV2	NA	TRBJ2-5	CASTSGTWETQYF	TGTGCCAGCACCTCCGGGACATGGGAGACCCAGTACTTC
TRBD2	TRBV6-4	NA	TRBJ2-1	CASSDSAGGREQFF	TGTGCCAGCAGTGACTCCGCGGGGGGGCGTGAGCAGTTCTTC
TRBD1	TRBV11-2	NA	TRBJ1-2	CASSAGQGTYGYTF	TGTGCCAGCAGCGCGGGACAGGGAACCTATGGCTACACCTTC
NA	TRBV6-5	NA	TRBJ1-2	CASSYSRISYGYTF	TGTGCCAGCAGTTACTCGAGGATTAGCTATGGCTACACCTTC
NA	TRBV27	NA	TRBJ2-1	CASTRDKSLYNEQFF	TGTGCCAGCACCCGGGACAAGAGTCTCTACAATGAGCAGTTCTTC
NA	TRBV4-3	NA	TRBJ1-1	CASSLRVSAATEAFF	TGCGCCAGCAGCCTCAGGGTATCGGCGGCCACTGAAGCTTTCTTT
NA	TRBV5-1	NA	TRBJ2-3	CASSLELAQDTQYF	TGCGCCAGCAGCTTGGAACTAGCCCAAGATACGCAGTATTTT
TRBD2	TRBV5-8	NA	TRBJ2-5	CASSFGSGSPETQYF	TGTGCCAGCAGCTTTGGTAGCGGGAGCCCAGAGACCCAGTACTTC
TRBD1	TRBV19	NA	TRBJ2-7	CASSIGQGLYEQYF	TGTGCCAGTAGTATCGGACAGGGCCTCTACGAGCAGTACTTC
NA	TRBV7-2	NA	TRBJ2-1	CASSLGFGGPGYNEQFF	TGTGCCAGCAGCTTAGGATTCGGGGGGCCCGGCTACAATGAGCAGTTCTTC
TRBD1	TRBV7-9	NA	TRBJ2-7	CASSRTQGTSLFF	TGTGCCAGCAGCCGCACACAGGGGACCTCACTGTTCTTC
NA	TRBV28	NA	TRBJ1-2	CASGKASYGYTF	TGTGCCAGCGGAAAAGCTTCTTATGGCTACACCTTC
TRBD2	TRBV19	NA	TRBJ2-1	CASSIGGGLIIDEQFF	TGTGCCAGTAGTATTGGGGGAGGGTTGATTATTGATGAGCAGTTCTTC
TRBD2	TRBV6-4	NA	TRBJ2-1	CASSTSGSHNEQFF	TGTGCCAGCAGTACTAGCGGGAGCCACAATGAGCAGTTCTTC
NA	TRBV19	NA	TRBJ1-2	CASSARAAEGYTF	TGTGCCAGTAGTGCACGGGCCGCCGAAGGCTACACCTTC
TRBD1	TRBV28	NA	TRBJ1-2	CASSQTGGYGYTF	TGTGCCAGCAGTCAGACAGGGGGCTATGGCTACACCTTC
NA	TRBV5-1	NA	TRBJ2-7	CASSLEAQFSYEQYF	TGCGCCAGCAGCTTGGAGGCTCAGTTCTCCTACGAGCAGTACTTC
TRBD1	TRBV4-2	NA	TRBJ1-1	CASSQEGTGAITEAFF	TGTGCCAGCAGCCAAGAAGGGACAGGGGCGATAACTGAAGCTTTCTTT
TRBD1	TRBV19	NA	TRBJ2-3	CASSTTGVDTQYF	TGTGCCAGTAGTACGACAGGGGTAGATACGCAGTATTTT
TRBD1	TRBV7-8	NA	TRBJ1-2	CASSLSPTGSYGYTF	TGTGCCAGCAGCTTAAGCCCGACAGGGAGCTATGGCTACACCTTC
TRBD1	TRBV27	NA	TRBJ2-1	CASSWNTGVGYGEQFF	TGTGCCAGCAGCTGGAACACAGGGGTAGGTTATGGTGAGCAGTTCTTC
NA	TRBV4-2	NA	TRBJ1-2	CASSPRGGPTDYGYTF	TGTGCCAGCAGCCCGCGGGGGGGGCCGACGGACTATGGCTACACCTTC
NA	TRBV18	NA	TRBJ1-2	CASSPLIRARAYGYTF	TGTGCCAGCTCACCCCTAATCAGGGCGCGGGCCTATGGCTACACCTTC
NA	TRBV6-1	NA	TRBJ2-1	CASSPGHNEQFF	TGTGCCAGCAGTCCAGGCCACAATGAGCAGTTCTTC
TRBD1	TRBV7-6	NA	TRBJ2-1	CASSPGGRNNEQFF	TGTGCCAGCAGCCCAGGGGGCCGGAACAATGAGCAGTTCTTC
NA	TRBV21-1	NA	TRBJ2-5	CASSRGLAGAGETQYF	TGTGCCAGCAGCCGAGGACTAGCGGGGGCTGGGGAGACCCAGTACTTC
TRBD1	TRBV11-2	once	TRBJ2-4	CASSPGQLLAKNIQYF	TGTGCCAGCAGCCCGGGACAGTTATTAGCCAAAAACATTCAGTACTTC
TRBD2	TRBV5-1	NA	TRBJ2-5	CASSLSAGYQETQYF	TGCGCCAGCAGCTTATCAGCGGGGTACCAAGAGACCCAGTACTTC
NA	TRBV7-9	NA	TRBJ2-7	CASSLLPGSYEQYF	TGTGCCAGCAGCTTACTCCCCGGGTCCTACGAGCAGTACTTC